What follows are 8 T cell receptor beta chains derived from one specimen sequenced in a study of technical replicates of blood from a few donors. TCRdb's copy holds only in-frame clones and misses some; the assay was immunoSEQ multiplex PCR. The sample holds 75,000 to 100,000 clones, over 90% seen once. Sequencing was performed on T cells isolated from PBMCs. These receptor sequences come from a human donor in good health.

This chain links TRBV9 with TRBJ1-2; 8 bases agree with TRBD1. This CDR3 is built from 12 residues. V shed 2 bases, J shed 9 bases, and the junction held 3 bases outside the gene matches. From germline, CDR1 is SGDLS and CDR2 YYNGEE. The CDR3 protein is CASSVRTGSYTF. The CDR3 DNA is TGTGCCAGCAGCGTTAGGACAGGGAGCTACACCTTC.

The rearrangement links TRBV4-2 to TRBJ2-5; D unclear. This CDR3 has 13 amino acids. Trimming stripped 0 bases from V and 4 bases from J, with 6 bases between. Germline CDR1 and CDR2: LGHNA and YNFKEQ. CDR3 DNA: TGTGCCAGCAGCCAAGATTCCGGAGAGACCCAGTACTTC. Encoded protein: CASSQDSGETQYF.

The table lists this clone with a few counts. The J gene is TRBJ2-1, the V gene TRBV7-9; 12 positions agree with TRBD2. Germline V gives CDR1 SEHNR, CDR2 FQNEAQ (reference sequence). Trimming took 2 bases from V and 11 from J; bases not matched to a gene: 4. The CDR3 contains 14 residues. The CDR3 region is CASSLPLAGGKQFF. CDR3 in DNA: TGTGCCAGCAGCTTACCCCTAGCGGGGGGGAAGCAGTTCTTC. The entire variable domain, with the rest obtained from reference TRBV7-9 and TRBJ2-1, is as follows: DTGVSQNPRHKITKRGQNVTFRCDPISEHNRLYWYRQTLGQGPEFLTYFQNEAQLEKSRLLSDRFSAERPKGSFSTLEIQRTEQGDSAMYLCASSLPLAGGKQFFGPGTRLTVL.

The rearrangement joins TRBV6-1 to TRBJ2-2; 10 bases line up with TRBD1. This CDR3 spans 15 amino acids. Germline CDR1 and CDR2: MNHNS and SASEGT. Losses at the gene ends were 4 bases for V and 4 bases for J; bases not matched to a gene: 3. Here the CDR3 DNA reads TGTGCCAGCAGTGGACAGGGGGCGATCACCGGGGAGCTGTTTTTT. Protein: CASSGQGAITGELFF.

This clone has a single count. The chain recombines TRBV6-1 with TRBJ2-2, with 9 bases identical to TRBD1. The CDR3 covers 17 residues. V lost 3 bases, J lost 4 bases, and 9 bases stayed unmatched. Germline assignment: CDR1 MNHNS and CDR2 SASEGT. Here the CDR3 DNA reads TGTGCCAGCAGTGACCGTAACAGGGGGCGCATCACCGGGGAGCTGTTTTTT. Residues: CASSDRNRGRITGELFF.

This chain connects TRBV7-7 to TRBJ2-7; no firm D call. Per the germline V gene, CDR1 is SSHAT and CDR2 is FNYEAQ (reference sequence). The CDR3 spans 13 residues. V was shortened by 1 base and J by 2 bases, with 6 bases between the two germline ends. The CDR3 sequence: CASSLGLAYEQYF. CDR3 nucleotide sequence: TGTGCCAGCAGCTTAGGTCTTGCCTACGAGCAGTACTTC.

The chain employs TRBV5-1 and TRBJ2-6; the D gene is possibly TRBD1 (5 bases). There are 17 residues in the CDR3. CDR1 and CDR2 from the germline V gene are SGHRS and YFSETQ. V dropped 2 bases and J dropped 0 bases, with 12 bases sitting between them. CDR3 bases: TGCGCCAGCAGCTTTCGACAGCAGAGCTCTGGGGCCAACGTCCTGACTTTC. Protein: CASSFRQQSSGANVLTF.

CDR3 DNA: TGTGCCAGCAGCCACCCTGGACAGGGGGGGTACAATGAGCAGTTCTTC. Translating it yields CASSHPGQGGYNEQFF. The chain uses TRBV14 and TRBJ2-1; 10 bases are a match to TRBD1. CDR1 and CDR2 from the germline V gene are SGHDN and FVKESK. The CDR3 loop spans 16 amino acids. With V trimmed by 3 bases and J by 4 bases, 6 bases remained unmatched.